A selection of T cell receptor beta chains follows, all from one sample in a study of T cells in Graves' hyperthyroidism and ophthalmopathy. A single record per CDR3 protein comes from TCRdb applying MiXCR to the multiplex PCR reads. This table has approximately 740,000 distinct CDR3 sequences, 14% appearing once. Sequencing was done on a sample of blood. The receptor set was obtained from a woman younger than 30 with Graves' hyperthyroidism. Each CDR3 is given with its conserved first and last residue. Each record gives: CDR3 protein, CDR3 DNA, clone size, J gene, V gene, D gene. A D gene is named only where the DNA matches it firmly. Clone size, where shown, is once, few, many, or a class for clones that have expanded.

CASSQPHEQFF	TGTGCCAGCAGTCAGCCCCATGAGCAGTTCTTC	few	TRBJ2-1	TRBV28	.
CASIRGLAALNTGELFF	TGTGCCAGCATTCGGGGACTAGCGGCCCTGAACACCGGGGAGCTGTTTTTT	.	TRBJ2-2	TRBV6-2/TRBV6-3	TRBD2
CASSPRGSNNEQYF	TGTGCCAGCAGCCCCAGGGGTAGCAACAACGAGCAGTACTTC	many	TRBJ2-7	TRBV3-1	.
CASSVQGGGNQPQHF	TGTGCCAGCAGTGTTCAAGGGGGAGGCAATCAGCCCCAGCATTTT	.	TRBJ1-5	TRBV2	.
CASSQDPLAGGSDTQYF	TGTGCCAGCAGCCAAGACCCCCTAGCGGGAGGCTCAGATACGCAGTATTTT	.	TRBJ2-3	TRBV7-2	TRBD2
CASSYSEGPAVPNEQFF	TGTGCCAGCAGTTACTCAGAGGGCCCAGCAGTCCCCAATGAGCAGTTCTTC	few	TRBJ2-1	TRBV6-5	.
CASSPPKGQGSYGYTF	TGTGCCAGCTCACCACCCAAAGGACAGGGGTCCTATGGCTACACCTTC	many	TRBJ1-2	TRBV18	TRBD1
CASSARQDNTEAFF	TGTGCCAGCAGCGCTAGACAGGATAACACTGAAGCTTTCTTT	few	TRBJ1-1	TRBV9	.
CATSDWDSSYGYTF	TGTGCCACCAGTGACTGGGACTCAAGCTATGGCTACACCTTC	.	TRBJ1-2	TRBV24-1	.
CATAPLVREAPNEQFF	TGTGCCACCGCTCCCTTAGTGCGGGAGGCCCCCAATGAGCAGTTCTTC	few	TRBJ2-1	TRBV2	TRBD2
CSAPPPLGAGYEQYF	TGCAGTGCCCCTCCGCCTCTGGGGGCGGGGTACGAGCAGTACTTC	many	TRBJ2-7	TRBV20-1	.
CASSQERGAFF	TGTGCCAGCAGCCAAGAGCGGGGGGCTTTCTTT	.	TRBJ1-1	TRBV4-2	.
CASSSGAGQGNTGELFF	TGTGCCAGCAGTTCGGGTGCCGGACAGGGAAATACCGGGGAGCTGTTTTTT	.	TRBJ2-2	TRBV27	TRBD1
CASAAPESYEQYF	TGTGCCAGCGCCGCGCCCGAGTCCTACGAGCAGTACTTC	few	TRBJ2-7	TRBV12-3/TRBV12-4	.
CASSYTEDSPLHF	TGTGCCAGCAGTTATACAGAGGATTCACCCCTCCACTTT	many	TRBJ1-6	TRBV2	.
CSVEGTSHSSYNEQFF	TGCAGCGTTGAGGGGACTAGCCATAGCTCCTACAATGAGCAGTTCTTC	many	TRBJ2-1	TRBV29-1	TRBD2
CASSMTREGDNEQFF	TGTGCCAGTAGTATGACCCGGGAGGGAGACAATGAGCAGTTCTTC	.	TRBJ2-1	TRBV19	TRBD2
CASSGHRAGGRNEQFF	TGTGCCAGCAGCGGCCACCGGGCGGGAGGGAGGAATGAGCAGTTCTTC	many	TRBJ2-1	TRBV7-8	TRBD2
CASRRLTQAGEQFF	TGCGCCAGCAGAAGGCTCACTCAAGCAGGTGAGCAGTTCTTC	few	TRBJ2-1	TRBV5-1	.
CSAREGPGRRTGETQYF	TGCAGTGCTAGAGAAGGGCCGGGCCGGCGGACAGGGGAGACCCAGTACTTC	many	TRBJ2-5	TRBV20-1	TRBD1
CASSSLAGTVNEQFF	TGTGCCAGCAGCTCTTTAGCGGGAACCGTCAATGAGCAGTTCTTC	few	TRBJ2-1	TRBV7-6	TRBD2
CATSDTDSWGKNIQYF	TGTGCCACCAGTGACACTGACAGCTGGGGCAAAAACATTCAGTACTTC	few	TRBJ2-4	TRBV24-1	.
CASTADRGFVQPQHF	TGTGCCAGTACCGCGGACAGGGGTTTCGTTCAGCCCCAGCATTTT	.	TRBJ1-5	TRBV19	TRBD1
CASKWGNENIQYF	TGTGCCAGCAAATGGGGGAACGAAAACATTCAGTACTTC	.	TRBJ2-4	TRBV6-2/TRBV6-3	.
CASKGTSVSYEQYF	TGCGCCAGCAAGGGGACTAGCGTCTCCTACGAGCAGTACTTC	many	TRBJ2-7	TRBV5-1	TRBD2
CASSIDLGLAYTGELFF	TGTGCCAGTAGTATAGACCTTGGACTAGCTTACACCGGGGAGCTGTTTTTT	.	TRBJ2-2	TRBV19	TRBD2
CASSILSGRYNEQFF	TGTGCCAGTAGTATCCTTAGCGGGAGGTACAATGAGCAGTTCTTC	.	TRBJ2-1	TRBV19	TRBD2
CSAPGQGANEQFF	TGCAGTGCCCCGGGACAGGGGGCAAATGAGCAGTTCTTC	many	TRBJ2-1	TRBV20-1	TRBD1
CASSLLSGQGTAQPQHF	TGTGCCAGCAGCTTACTGTCCGGACAGGGGACCGCTCAGCCCCAGCATTTT	few	TRBJ1-5	TRBV7-8	TRBD1
CASTRDNTGISSQETQYF	TGTGCCAGCACCCGGGATAACACGGGAATTAGTAGCCAAGAGACCCAGTACTTC	.	TRBJ2-5	TRBV2	.
CATGAGSGAQYF	TGTGCCACGGGGGCAGGCTCCGGGGCCCAGTACTTC	few	TRBJ2-5	TRBV24-1	.
CASSPAPGQRGETQYF	TGTGCCAGCAGCCCAGCCCCGGGACAACGAGGCGAGACCCAGTACTTC	many	TRBJ2-5	TRBV7-9	.
CASSEARGNYGYTF	TGTGCCAGCAGTGAAGCGCGGGGGAACTATGGCTACACCTTC	many	TRBJ1-2	TRBV2	.
CASSLRRENTEAFF	TGTGCCAGCAGTTTAAGGAGGGAGAACACTGAAGCTTTCTTT	many	TRBJ1-1	TRBV12-3/TRBV12-4	.
CASSFRRFYEQYF	TGTGCCAGCAGTTTCCGGAGGTTTTACGAGCAGTACTTC	many	TRBJ2-7	TRBV12-3/TRBV12-4	.
CASSRGPNFYEQYF	TGTGCCAGCAGCCGGGGGCCGAATTTCTACGAGCAGTACTTC	.	TRBJ2-7	TRBV11-2	.
CASSVRDDTEAFF	TGTGCCAGCAGCGTCAGGGATGACACTGAAGCTTTCTTT	few	TRBJ1-1	TRBV5-4	.
CASSSPLYNEQFF	TGTGCCAGCAGCTCTCCACTTTACAATGAGCAGTTCTTC	many	TRBJ2-1	TRBV11-2	.
CSARGQDSYEQYF	TGCAGTGCTAGGGGACAGGACAGCTACGAGCAGTACTTC	many	TRBJ2-7	TRBV20-1	TRBD1
CASSRTAGTGELFF	TGTGCCAGCAGCCGAACCGCGGGTACCGGGGAGCTGTTTTTT	many	TRBJ2-2	TRBV3-1	.
CASSYSVGLAKNIQYF	TGTGCCAGCAGCTATAGTGTAGGTTTAGCCAAAAACATTCAGTACTTC	many	TRBJ2-4	TRBV13	.
CSARDYHKTDTQYF	TGCAGTGCCCGGGACTACCACAAGACAGATACGCAGTATTTT	many	TRBJ2-3	TRBV20-1	TRBD2
CASGLAGGPGEQYF	TGTGCCAGTGGACTAGCGGGAGGGCCCGGCGAGCAGTACTTC	.	TRBJ2-7	TRBV19	TRBD2
CASTKNPGQLTDTQYF	TGTGCCAGCACCAAGAACCCGGGACAACTCACAGATACGCAGTATTTT	few	TRBJ2-3	TRBV27	.
CASSLGTPIGRAFETQYF	TGTGCCAGCAGCTTAGGGACCCCTATCGGGAGGGCCTTCGAGACCCAGTACTTC	.	TRBJ2-5	TRBV11-2	TRBD2
CASSGLDRGHSGELFF	TGTGCCAGCAGCGGACTGGACAGGGGGCATTCCGGGGAGCTGTTTTTT	many	TRBJ2-2	TRBV2	TRBD1
CSAREPGQANSPLHF	TGCAGTGCTAGAGAGCCGGGACAGGCGAATTCACCCCTCCACTTT	many	TRBJ1-6	TRBV20-1	TRBD1
CASSQEQVQETQYF	TGCGCCAGCAGCCAAGAGCAGGTTCAAGAGACCCAGTACTTC	few	TRBJ2-5	TRBV4-1	.
CAWRRYRPYGYTF	TGTGCCTGGCGCCGATACAGGCCCTATGGCTACACCTTC	many	TRBJ1-2	TRBV30	.
CASRRGGGYEQYF	TGTGCCAGCAGGAGAGGGGGTGGCTACGAGCAGTACTTC	many	TRBJ2-7	TRBV28	.
CAISALLKDGDEQFF	TGTGCCATCAGTGCGCTACTCAAGGACGGAGATGAGCAGTTCTTC	.	TRBJ2-1	TRBV10-3	.
CASSTTGGNSPLHF	TGTGCCAGCTCAACAACAGGGGGAAACTCACCCCTCCACTTT	once	TRBJ1-6	TRBV18	TRBD1
CASSPPMGESYNEQFF	TGCGCCAGCAGCCCTCCGATGGGGGAATCCTACAATGAGCAGTTCTTC	few	TRBJ2-1	TRBV4-1	.
CSARPAWTYEQYF	TGCAGCGCCCGCCCGGCTTGGACCTACGAGCAGTACTTC	few	TRBJ2-7	TRBV29-1	.
CAWSESTSGSHEQYF	TGTGCCTGGAGTGAGTCGACTAGCGGGAGCCACGAGCAGTACTTC	few	TRBJ2-7	TRBV30	TRBD2
CASSPISATYNEQFF	TGTGCCAGCAGCCCAATTAGCGCAACTTACAATGAGCAGTTCTTC	.	TRBJ2-1	TRBV7-3	.
CSASQYEEDEQYF	TGCAGTGCTTCTCAATACGAGGAGGACGAGCAGTACTTC	.	TRBJ2-7	TRBV20-1	.
CASTSWEGYYGYTF	TGTGCCAGCACCTCTTGGGAGGGGTACTATGGCTACACCTTC	many	TRBJ1-2	TRBV28	.
CSAKGQGGGGGTDTQYF	TGCAGTGCGAAAGGACAGGGGGGCGGGGGCGGCACAGATACGCAGTATTTT	few	TRBJ2-3	TRBV20-1	TRBD1